The TCR beta chain under discussion was sequenced for a study of shared T cell receptors in the human thymus. Clones were sequenced by immunoSEQ multiplex PCR, and TCRdb holds only the in-frame ones, with some missing. The sample consists of roughly 410,000 clones, roughly 94% of them appearing once. CDR3 size: 13 residues. Losses at the gene ends were 2 bases for V and 3 bases for J; bases not matched to a gene: 0. CDR1 and CDR2 from the germline V gene are WNHNN and SYGVQD (reference sequence). This clone was seen a handful of times. This sequence originates from a human donor. The chain is built from TRBV10-1 and TRBJ2-7, with TRBD1 matching over 8 bases. The specimen sequenced was thymocytes. Here the CDR3 reads CASSEGQGYEQYF. The CDR3 bases are TGCGCCAGCAGTGAGGGACAGGGCTACGAGCAGTACTTC.